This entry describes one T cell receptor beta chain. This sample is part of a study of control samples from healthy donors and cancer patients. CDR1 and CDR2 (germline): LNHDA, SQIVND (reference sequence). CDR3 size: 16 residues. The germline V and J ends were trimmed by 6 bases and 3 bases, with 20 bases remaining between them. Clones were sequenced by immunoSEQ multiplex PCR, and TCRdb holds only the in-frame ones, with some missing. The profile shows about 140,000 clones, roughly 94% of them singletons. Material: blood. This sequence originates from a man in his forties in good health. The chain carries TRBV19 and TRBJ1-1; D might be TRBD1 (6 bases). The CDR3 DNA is TGTGCCAGTAGCACTAGCGTGCAGGGGCTTGACACTGAAGCTTTCTTT. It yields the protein CASSTSVQGLDTEAFF. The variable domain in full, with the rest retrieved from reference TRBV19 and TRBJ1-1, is DGGITQSPKYLFRKEGQNVTLSCEQNLNHDAMYWYRQDPGQGLRLIYYSQIVNDFQKGDIAEGYSVSREKKESFPLTVTSAQKNPTAFYLCASSTSVQGLDTEAFFGQGTRLTVV.